Listed below are T cell receptor beta chains from one sample, sequenced in a study of monozygotic twins with inflammatory bowel disease. TCRdb reprocessed the 5' RACE reads and reports one entry per CDR3 protein, with no DNA. The table for this sample gives 400,000 to 500,000 distinct CDR3 sequences. The sequenced sample consisted of blood. These receptors all stem from a human donor with ulcerative colitis or Crohn's disease, or a healthy co-twin of an affected twin (not recorded which). Each CDR3 is given with its conserved first and last residue.

v_call	cdr3_length	j_call	cdr3_aa
TRBV5-5	15	TRBJ2-3	CASRSLGQYTDTQYF
TRBV25-1	13	TRBJ2-2	CASRGTNTGELFF
TRBV20-1	14	TRBJ1-5	CSARAGTDNQPQHF
TRBV5-4	15	TRBJ2-7	CASSLKAGHSYEQYF
TRBV7-8	15	TRBJ2-5	CASSSPGTSKETQYF
TRBV27	13	TRBJ2-7	CASSLIGSYEQYF
TRBV7-2	16	TRBJ2-5	CASSPRRSGGGETQYF
TRBV3-1	14	TRBJ2-7	CASSQRDRVGEQYF
TRBV5-1	15	TRBJ1-6	CASSRAGFNNSPLHF
TRBV14	13	TRBJ2-3	CASSRTSTDTQYF
TRBV20-1	12	TRBJ2-7	CSAREAAGEQYF
TRBV2	14	TRBJ1-4	CATVRDRGNEKLFF
TRBV20-1	13	TRBJ2-1	CSVRAGSGYEQFF
TRBV7-2	16	TRBJ1-2	CASSLRHFTTYYGYTF
TRBV20-1	15	TRBJ1-5	CSARRTGRMDQPQHF